A single sample is the source of the 26 T cell receptor beta chains below, sequenced in a study of blood T cells in healthy people across ages (dated by TCRdb to between 2014 and 2017). The library was produced with 5' RACE. TCRdb shows the sequencer as Illumina HiSeq 2500. A second PCR of roughly 6 to 11 cycles was run with a J-beta primer mix and a sample-barcoded 5' primer. TCRdb cleaned the public reads at Q25 with fastp, built clones with MiXCR and kept in-frame beta chains. Every entry covers one CDR3 protein and lists the most common genes and DNA from its rows. The sample has some 1,000,000 distinct CDR3 sequences on record, 20% to 25% of them singletons. The ten largest clonotypes hold approximately 0.71% of the sample. Another study also made use of these data, one on T cells of mothers and their children.

The specimen sequenced was blood. The receptor source for this set is a girl aged 2-10 years in good health.

The chain has TRBV2 and TRBJ1-2; D is undetermined. Between the trimmed V and J ends, which lost 6 bases and 8 bases, there was a span of 13 bases. This CDR3 is 12 amino acids long. Germline V gene data show CDR1 as SNHLY and CDR2 as FYNNEI. CDR3 loop: CASRVGGEGYTF. As DNA, the CDR3 is TGTGCCAGCAGGGTAGGCGGGGAAGGCTACACCTTC.

This clonotype turned up a few times. The rearrangement links TRBV6-5 to TRBJ2-1; TRBD2 agrees at 9 bases. CDR3 size: 14 residues. Germline V gives CDR1 MNHEY, CDR2 SVGAGI. V gave up 0 bases and J gave up 6 bases; unmatched junction bases: 0. The CDR3 DNA reads TGTGCCAGCAGTTACTCGACTAGCGGCAATGAGCAGTTCTTC. Encoded protein: CASSYSTSGNEQFF.

The chain recombines TRBV7-6 with TRBJ2-7; unclear D gene. V was cut by 2 bases and J by 0 bases, with 14 bases left in between. Germline CDR1 reads SGHVS; CDR2 reads FNYEAQ. The CDR3 runs to 16 residues. In DNA form, the CDR3 reads TGTGCCAGCAGCTTAACTCTGGGCAGTTCCTCCTACGAGCAGTACTTC. Translating it yields CASSLTLGSSSYEQYF.

This clonotype was counted only a few times. The chain combines TRBV14 with TRBJ2-5; no reliable D call. V lost 1 base and J 4 bases, leaving 13 bases between the germline ends. Per the germline V gene, CDR1 is SGHDN and CDR2 is FVKESK. The CDR3 contains 15 residues. The CDR3 region has the DNA TGTGCCAGCAGCCAAGGGGTTCGTGGAACAGAGACCCAGTACTTC. Protein sequence: CASSQGVRGTETQYF. Variable domain in full (rest from reference TRBV14 and TRBJ2-5): EAGVTQFPSHSVIEKGQTVTLRCDPISGHDNLYWYRRVMGKEIKFLLHFVKESKQDESGMPNNRFLAERTGGTYSTLKVQPAELEDSGVYFCASSQGVRGTETQYFGPGTRLLVL.

This clonotype was detected only a few times. This sequence joins TRBV6-6 and TRBJ1-1; possible D gene TRBD1, 6 bases. This CDR3 spans 14 amino acids. Trimming shortened V by 0 bases and J by 5 bases, and 10 bases separated the two germline ends. Germline-derived CDR1 and CDR2 are MNHNY and SVGAGI (reference sequence). DNA of the CDR3: TGTGCCAGCAGTTACTCATTAGGGGGGACTGAAGCTTTCTTT. Encoded protein: CASSYSLGGTEAFF.

This clonotype was picked up a small number of times. The V call is TRBV7-2, the J call TRBJ1-1, with D perhaps TRBD1 (5 bases). With 2 bases removed from V and 3 bases from J, the gap between germline ends came to 10 bases. Germline-derived CDR1 and CDR2 are SGHTA and FQGNSA. The CDR3 extends over 14 amino acids. The CDR3 loop reads CASSLRQGYTEAFF. CDR3 bases: TGTGCCAGCAGCTTAAGGCAGGGTTACACTGAAGCTTTCTTT.

Details on this clonotype: One junction end disagrees with the germline gene, perhaps due to a read error. The gene calls are TRBV20-1 and TRBJ2-2; D might be TRBD2 (5 bases). The CDR3 has 13 amino acids. Germline loops: CDR1 DFQATT, CDR2 SNEGSKA (reference sequence). The CDR3 DNA is TGCAGTGCTAGTGCGCGGGCGACCGGGGAGCTGTCTTTT. Encoded protein: CSASARATGELSF.

This clonotype showed up just a few times. The chain combines TRBV12-5 with TRBJ2-5, with 10 bases matching TRBD2. The J call may be incorrect, as the DNA end agrees better with TRBJ2-7. The CDR3 is made up of 15 amino acids. Germline V CDR1 and CDR2: LGHNT, FRNRAP. The CDR3 DNA reads as TGTGCTAGTGGTTTAGCGGGAGGGTTCTCCTACGAGCAGTACTTC. Protein product: CASGLAGGFSYEQYF.

This chain joins TRBV7-8 and TRBJ2-1, with 9 positions matching TRBD2. This CDR3 has 14 residues. The junction had 7 bases not matched to a gene; V was cut back by 7 bases and J by 6 bases. The germline V gene encodes CDR1 SGHVS and CDR2 FQNEAQ. CDR3 loop: CASTVRTSVNEQFF. CDR3 coding DNA: TGTGCCAGCACCGTCCGGACTAGCGTCAATGAGCAGTTCTTC.

This clonotype has a handful of counts. The V and J genes are TRBV12-3 or TRBV12-4 and TRBJ1-1; the match to TRBD1 covers 8 bases. Trimming took 6 bases from V and 3 from J; bases not matched to a gene: 3. The CDR3 is 13 amino acids. CDR3 loop: CASRGQGYTEAFF. The CDR3 nucleotides are TGTGCCAGCAGAGGACAGGGCTACACTGAAGCTTTCTTT.

This clonotype occurred a few times. The J gene is TRBJ1-5, the V gene TRBV7-9, with D uncertain. With 2 bases removed from V and 8 bases from J, the gap between germline ends came to 7 bases. The CDR3 has 12 amino acids. Germline CDR1 SEHNR, CDR2 FQNEAQ (reference sequence). The CDR3 sequence: CASSLFVEPQHF. CDR3 coding DNA: TGTGCCAGCAGCTTATTTGTTGAGCCCCAGCATTTT.

In nucleotides, the CDR3 is TGCAGCGTTGATCGACCGGGACAGGGGAGTGGTTTCTTT. Residues: CSVDRPGQGSGFF. The genes are TRBV29-1 and TRBJ1-1, with TRBD1 identical over 10 bases. The ends lost 3 bases at V and 13 bases at J; junction bases unmatched: 11. This CDR3 is 13 amino acids long. Germline V gene sequence: CDR1 SQVTM, CDR2 ANQGSEA.

This clonotype has a handful of counts. Sequence at one end of the junction differs from germline and may be a read error. This sequence joins TRBV15 and TRBJ2-5; D gene ambiguous. Germline assignment: CDR1 LNHNV and CDR2 YYDKDF (reference sequence). The CDR3 loop spans 17 amino acids. The CDR3: CATSSPRPTRKQGTQYF. CDR3 DNA sequence: TGTGCCACCAGCAGCCCGCGGCCAACCCGGAAACAAGGGACCCAGTACTTC.

The chain's CDR3 is CASSAQGLGDTQYF. DNA of the CDR3: TGTGCCAGCAGCGCCCAGGGGCTCGGAGATACGCAGTATTTT. The rearrangement uses TRBV7-9 and TRBJ2-3; tentative D call: TRBD1 (6 bases). Trimming stripped 5 bases from V and 5 bases from J, with 14 bases between. The germline gives CDR1 SEHNR, CDR2 FQNEAQ (reference sequence). The CDR3 contains 14 residues.

This clonotype was observed a handful of times. The chain uses TRBV4-3 and TRBJ2-7; 8 bases agree with TRBD1. V lost 4 bases, J lost 3 bases, and 5 bases stayed unmatched. The CDR3 is made up of 14 amino acids. Per the germline V gene, CDR1 is LGHNA and CDR2 is YSLEER. The DNA for the CDR3 is TGCGCCAGCAGCCCGGACAGGGCCGGCTACGAGCAGTACTTC. Amino acids: CASSPDRAGYEQYF.

This clonotype has just a few counts. V is TRBV6-1 and J is TRBJ2-2; unclear D gene. Germline V CDR1 and CDR2: MNHNS, SASEGT. The CDR3 is made up of 13 amino acids. Trimming cost V 7 bases and J 1 base, with 7 bases left between them. The chain's CDR3 is CASKTLNTGELFF. The CDR3 DNA reads as TGTGCCAGCAAGACCTTGAACACCGGGGAGCTGTTTTTT.

The chain combines TRBV5-1 with TRBJ2-5; D perhaps matches TRBD2 (6 bases). The CDR3 contains 17 residues. Germline CDR1 and CDR2: SGHRS and YFSETQ. Trimming removed 4 bases from V and 0 bases from J, with 19 bases in between. CDR3 loop: CASSHLPGLLYQETQYF. CDR3 coding DNA: TGCGCCAGCAGCCATTTGCCGGGACTCCTGTACCAAGAGACCCAGTACTTC.

This clonotype was observed a few times. The chain uses TRBV20-1 and TRBJ2-3; D unclear. Trimming removed 4 bases from V and 2 bases from J, with 13 bases in between. The CDR3 consists of 14 residues. The germline CDR1 and CDR2 sequences are DFQATT and SNEGSKA (reference sequence). The DNA of the CDR3 is TGCAGTGCTATCGCCGCGACCCCCACAGATACGCAGTATTTT. This translates into CSAIAATPTDTQYF.

This clonotype was counted a few times. V is TRBV5-1 and J is TRBJ2-2; 9 positions match TRBD1. CDR1 and CDR2 from the germline V gene are SGHRS and YFSETQ. With V trimmed by 4 bases and J by 5 bases, 6 bases remained unmatched. The CDR3 length is 15 residues. CDR3 amino acids: CASSKGTGRTGELFF. The CDR3 DNA reads TGCGCCAGCAGCAAGGGGACAGGGAGGACCGGGGAGCTGTTTTTT.

The chain combines TRBV6-1 with TRBJ2-3; D is unclear. The CDR3 sequence is 15 residues long. Trimming stripped 4 bases from V and 1 base from J, with 12 bases between. CDR1 is MNHNS and CDR2 is SASEGT in the germline V gene. The CDR3 sequence is CASSGGARGTDTQYF. Written as DNA, the CDR3 is TGTGCCAGCAGTGGCGGCGCCCGGGGCACAGATACGCAGTATTTT.

A remark on this clonotype: A junction end diverges from the germline sequence, so it may reflect a read error. The chain combines TRBV7-3 with TRBJ1-1, with D hard to call. Germline V CDR1 and CDR2: SGHTA, FQGTGA. This CDR3 is built from 13 residues. CDR3 in amino acids: CASSLLGVSEALF. The CDR3 nucleotides read TGTGCCAGCAGCTTACTTGGCGTTTCTGAAGCTCTCTTT.

This clonotype has only a few counts. CDR3 DNA sequence: TGTGCCAGCAGCTCCCTCAGGGGGCGCCGCGGGAGGGCCAACAATGAGCAGTTCTTC. Translating it yields CASSSLRGRRGRANNEQFF. The chain employs TRBV11-2 and TRBJ2-5, with D maybe TRBD2 (9 bases). Matching the DNA end better, TRBJ2-1 makes the J call doubtful. CDR3 length equals 19 residues. Per germline, CDR1 SGHAT and CDR2 FQNNGV.

V usage is TRBV2 and J usage is TRBJ2-5; D is unclear. CDR3 length: 12 residues. The germline V gene has CDR1 SNHLY and CDR2 FYNNEI. V lost 7 bases and J 3 bases, leaving 9 bases between the germline ends. CDR3 protein: CASIIRKETQYF. In DNA form, the CDR3 reads TGTGCCAGCATAATTCGGAAAGAGACCCAGTACTTC.

This sequence joins TRBV12-3 or TRBV12-4 and TRBJ1-2; maybe TRBD1 (6 bases). This CDR3 comprises 17 residues. The V end was cut by 10 bases, the J end by 6 bases, with 30 bases between. The CDR3 bases are TGTGCCAACAGGGAGGTCGGAGGTACAGGGCTGGGGCATGGCTACACCTTC. It specifies CANREVGGTGLGHGYTF.

The chain couples TRBV29-1 to TRBJ2-1; TRBD2 aligns across 8 bases. This CDR3 has 18 residues. The J segment lost 3 bases and the V segment lost 0 bases, leaving 13 bases of the junction unmatched. Germline V gene lookup returns CDR1 SQVTM and CDR2 ANQGSEA. The CDR3 protein is CSVEEGGLSGKVYNEQFF. The CDR3 DNA is TGCAGCGTTGAAGAGGGGGGCCTTAGCGGGAAGGTCTACAATGAGCAGTTCTTC.

The chain has TRBV9 and TRBJ2-5; TRBD1 aligns across 7 bases. V gave up 4 bases and J gave up 0 bases; unmatched junction bases: 6. This CDR3 region has 15 residues. The V gene's germline CDR1 is SGDLS and CDR2 YYNGEE. In nucleotides, the CDR3 is TGTGCCAGCAGCTTCAGACAGGGCCACCAAGAGACCCAGTACTTC. Amino acid sequence: CASSFRQGHQETQYF.